This T cell receptor (beta chain) was profiled in a study of T cell responses to AZD1222 COVID-19 vaccine. Across the study: Pooling of second doses given at about 4 or about 12 weeks was done. Findings and limits, study-wide: Of spike-specific TCRs, nearly half reportedly target regions left unmutated in variants. The CD4 TCRs associated with vaccination extended across spike and predominated at 160-218 and 743-854. Of the AZD1222 recipients, only six or seven were seropositive at baseline.

Trimming stripped 5 bases from V and 2 bases from J, with 12 bases between. Looked up from germline, CDR1 is MDHEN and CDR2 is SYDVKM. This CDR3 has 14 residues. On this clone: As yet, its antigen is unknown. The same CDR3 is also encoded by other DNA sequences in this sample.

Generated by immunoSEQ multiplex PCR, the TCRdb table keeps only in-frame clones and is missing some. The sample contains around 80,000 clones, 70% to 90% of which appear only once. The sequence was obtained from an adult in good health. The source was peripheral blood, collected on day 0 of AZD1222 vaccination. The V call is TRBV28, the J call TRBJ1-2; D is ambiguous. CDR3: CASSSSPLNYGYTF. CDR3 DNA: TGTGCCAGCAGTAGTTCACCTCTCAACTATGGCTACACCTTC.